These T cell receptor beta chains were read from a single sample in a study of T-cell memory formation after mild COVID-19. A single record per CDR3 protein comes from TCRdb applying MiXCR to the 5' RACE reads. This sample has 180,000 or so distinct CDR3 sequences, with roughly 10% found just once. The sample consisted of PBMCs or a T cell subset sorted from them (not recorded which). All receptors come from a man aged 18 to 30 who had mild COVID-19 (a few samples of this study predate the infection). Cell type and time point are not known. The CDR3 runs from the conserved cysteine through the conserved F or W. Fields, in order: V gene, J gene, CDR3 length, CDR3 protein.

TRBV6-2/TRBV6-3	TRBJ2-7	14	CASAPGQGVREQYF
TRBV6-5	TRBJ1-2	13	CASRPTGAYGYTF
TRBV19	TRBJ2-2	14	CASKGQLNTGELFF
TRBV5-1	TRBJ2-7	15	CASRIVGTGLAQEYF
TRBV6-6	TRBJ2-5	13	CASSQEIQETQYF
TRBV7-9	TRBJ2-7	11	CASSFSYEQYF
TRBV5-1	TRBJ1-1	16	CASSPLASFPNTEAFF
TRBV6-5	TRBJ2-1	14	CASSYGAGRDEQFF
TRBV7-3	TRBJ2-1	14	CASRGNGQNNEQFF
TRBV5-1	TRBJ2-4	16	CASSLDGQRAKNIQYF
TRBV7-2	TRBJ2-1	16	CASSPDSGAGRNEQFF
TRBV28	TRBJ2-5	13	CASSFPGQGTQYF
TRBV29-1	TRBJ2-1	11	CSVAQSNEQFF
TRBV27	TRBJ1-1	15	CASSLSDRGNTEAFF
TRBV19	TRBJ2-1	16	CASTSGLTGSYNEQFF
TRBV7-3	TRBJ2-1	14	CASSLSGEYNEQFF
TRBV7-2	TRBJ2-2	15	CASSWASGVGGELFF
TRBV28	TRBJ2-2	20	CASSFPPWAGGSLSTGELFF
TRBV2	TRBJ2-3	14	CASTRSSSTDTQYF
TRBV29-1	TRBJ1-3	12	CSVDPGSNTIYF
TRBV6-6	TRBJ2-3	16	CASGGNSGTGEDTQYF
TRBV2	TRBJ1-2	14	CASSEGRQNYGYTF
TRBV9	TRBJ2-1	15	CASSVTPGLSNEQFF
TRBV5-6	TRBJ1-1	14	CASSLGAGDTEAFF
TRBV5-4	TRBJ2-1	18	CASSFSGRGAARGNEQFF
TRBV20-1	TRBJ2-5	13	CSARAPIGETQYF
TRBV20-1	TRBJ2-3	13	CSASRGGTDTQYF
TRBV18	TRBJ1-5	15	CASSAGTGWNQPQHF
TRBV4-1	TRBJ2-3	18	CASSQETSGGIKTDTQYF
TRBV7-8	TRBJ1-5	12	CASSFDRGPQHF
TRBV5-1	TRBJ2-3	15	CASTGGSGATDTQYF
TRBV11-3	TRBJ2-3	17	CASSPSLTSGVTDTQYF
TRBV7-9	TRBJ2-1	17	CASSFGDRARIWNEQFF
TRBV10-3	TRBJ1-5	14	CAISERTLNQPQHF
TRBV12-3/TRBV12-4	TRBJ1-4	16	CASSLAPPGEGRFLFF
TRBV2	TRBJ2-3	15	CASARRGSSTDTQYF
TRBV25-1	TRBJ2-1	16	CASSEGGRGPYNEQFF
TRBV24-1	TRBJ1-1	13	CATTDRVDTEAFF
TRBV7-2	TRBJ1-1	16	CASSRGTPLVGAEAFF
TRBV20-1	TRBJ2-1	15	CSARDFRLADGEQFF
TRBV20-1	TRBJ1-2	11	CSASRNYGYTF
TRBV29-1	TRBJ2-5	12	CSVGGIQETQYF
TRBV7-9	TRBJ2-5	14	CASSLGLRAETQYF
TRBV20-1	TRBJ2-3	15	CSARARRTSTDTQYF
TRBV10-2	TRBJ2-3	15	CASSEVADSTDTQYF
TRBV19	TRBJ2-2	15	CASSLGLLNTGELFF
TRBV7-6	TRBJ1-6	14	CASSNRQAGSPLHF
TRBV20-1	TRBJ1-5	12	CSATSANQPQHF
TRBV3-1	TRBJ2-3	13	CASRTGGRDTQYF
TRBV5-6	TRBJ1-6	17	CASSPGTPTLRNSPLHF
TRBV20-1	TRBJ2-1	16	CSARDVARGGRNEQFF
TRBV7-6	TRBJ1-1	15	CASSLRAVWDTEAFF
TRBV28	TRBJ1-1	13	CASRGQPNTEAFF
TRBV7-8	TRBJ1-2	13	CASSGDSYYGYTF
TRBV20-1	TRBJ1-2	11	CSILQGYGYTF